This paragraph reports one TCR beta chain. The sample comes from a study of blood T cell repertoires in COVID-19. As for the study in general: Both acute and convalescent COVID-19 samples were obtained from the United States, Italy and Spain. From T cells, B-cell-depleted T cells, or PBMCs came the material, which was cDNA or gDNA.

In the source study's methods: By means of reference gene primer amplification, nucleated cell counts were estimated. The protocol was immunoSEQ multiplex PCR, while the TCRdb copy is restricted to in-frame clones and leaves out a portion. The V and J calls and clone size were taken over from that table, and D and trimming were inferred from the DNA. The profile shows about 100,000 clones, around 88% of them singletons. The sample comprised peripheral blood. The source of this sequence is a man in his fifties with active or convalescent COVID-19.

CDR3 sequence reads: CAITERGFSGNTIYF. The CDR3 DNA reads TGTGCCATCACCGAGAGGGGGTTTTCTGGAAACACCATATATTTT. The rearrangement uses TRBV10-3 and TRBJ1-3, with TRBD1 as a possible D gene (6 bases). Germline CDR1 reads ENHRY; CDR2 reads SYGVKD. CDR3 length: 15 amino acids. The V end lost 7 bases, the J end lost 1 base, and 14 bases lay between the germline ends.